This entry concerns a single T cell receptor beta chain. The sample holds a few counts of this clonotype. Its specific antigen is unknown. Within one base of it there is no much larger clone, and no base qualities were kept. The data stem from a study of T cells after yellow fever vaccination (dated by TCRdb to between 2017 and 2020). With respect to the entire study: Libraries from fractions with low cell numbers were prepared with the SMART-Seq v4 Ultra Low Input RNA kit. Two healthy male donors, one aged 18 to 29 and one aged 30 to 40 years, made up the cohort. Blood was collected at multiple timepoints before and after primary and secondary immunization, and bulk PBMC replicates and cell subsets were isolated. To track T-cell clones before and after primary and booster YFV17D yellow fever vaccination, bulk TCR alpha and beta repertoires were sequenced longitudinally.

The label giving this sample's treatment or condition can be read as: live attenuated yellow fever vaccine strain. At every blood-draw timepoint, two biological replicates of bulk PBMCs were collected. A standard Ficoll-Paque protocol was used to isolate PBMCs from peripheral blood. RNA was extracted with TriZol from bulk PBMCs, CD4 and CD8 fractions, and dextramer-positive and dextramer-negative fractions. On the study overall, not on this receptor specifically: The secondary T-cell response was found to be weaker but faster than the primary response, with a peak reached on day 5 rather than on day 15. Only a couple of donors were included in the study, so the extent to which the findings can be generalized is limited. A small share of clonotypes occurred in both CD4 and CD8 compartments, likely arising from convergent recombination. Because abundant contaminating clonotypes from the bulk population could be contained in FACS-sorted repertoires, computational filtering was required. Most clones expanded after primary vaccination were re-detected after the booster (almost 98% of CD4 and around 88% of CD8), suggesting broad memory maintenance.

Synthesis of TCR cDNA relied on 5'RACE template switching, a step that introduced a universal primer site along with unique molecular identifiers. Priming of cDNA synthesis was performed from both the TCR alpha and TCR beta constant segments. Library amplification used two PCR steps, and the second PCR step added sample barcodes and sequencing adapters. Sequencing of libraries was performed on Illumina HiSeq 2500 (2x100 bp) or NovaSeq (2x150 bp). The authors processed their data as follows. Demultiplexing of reads and collapsing into UMI consensus sequences were performed with MIGEC, and V(D)J alignment was carried out with MiXCR. Vaccine-responding clonotypes were identified with edgeR using replicate PBMC samples, with FDR below 0.01 and a log2 fold change above 5 up to day 15 being required. Each bulk clonotype received a CD4 or CD8 identity based on whether the sequenced CD4 or CD8 repertoire contained that clonotype at higher abundance. TCRdb reanalyzed the raw reads on its own, using fastp at Q25 for trimming and MiXCR for clone calling, and kept in-frame beta chains. Identical CDR3 protein sequences are pooled into one entry, listed with their most common genes and DNA. The V and J calls were determined by TCRdb, not by the authors. Across this sample there are a few hundred thousand distinct CDR3 sequences, with about 15% seen only once. The biggest ten clones account for 15% to 20% of the sample.

V sheds 5 bases and J sheds 4 bases, leaving 20 bases between their ends. The CDR3 sequence holds 15 residues, the cysteine and phenylalanine included. Of all the DNA, just the CDR3 is kept, 45 bases in frame from base 1. The germline V gene (reference sequence) provides CDR1 DFQATT and CDR2 SNEGSKA. The chain is encoded by TRBV20-1 joined to TRBJ2-5; TRBD2 is possibly the D segment (6 matching bases). The source was PBMCs, collected less than 6 days after the first yellow fever vaccination. This receptor was taken from a man aged 18 to 29 who received the YFV17D yellow fever vaccine. The CDR3 corresponds to CSADPVGGVGETQYF. The DNA sequence is given as TGCAGTGCTGATCCCGTGGGCGGGGTAGGAGAGACCCAGTACTTC.